This TCR beta chain was captured in a study of tumor-infiltrating lymphocytes in primary liver carcinoma. Study as a whole: Ages ranged from 30 to 69, with HCC or mixed HCC-cholangiocarcinoma. Staging placed the tumors at T1-T3 N0M0, and they measured about 4.2 to 11 cm across. Findings of the study overall: Tumor top-250-clone fractions significantly exceeded those of blood (p = 0.039).

In regard to this clonotype: The antigen remains undetermined.

Germline CDR1 is DFQATT and CDR2 is SNEGSKA (reference sequence). This CDR3 comprises 18 residues. V was pared by 6 bases and J by 0 bases, with 19 bases of the junction left unmatched. It was unsorted whole blood that yielded blood RNA, and germline DNA was also extracted. Constant-region priming of around 490 ng total RNA yielded TCR beta cDNA. Library construction for TCR beta comprised three nested multiplex PCR rounds performed with slightly modified ARM-PCR. Each of the first two PCR rounds ran roughly 9 cycles with TRBV1-TRBV30 forward and C-beta reverse primers. MiXCR, applied by TCRdb to the multiplex PCR reads, yields one record per CDR3 protein. The data hold about 330,000 distinct CDR3 sequences, with about 61% observed a single time.

Sequences were obtained from peripheral blood. The chain employs TRBV20-1 and TRBJ2-7, with TRBD2 matching 8 bases. The clonotype comes from a man aged 40-55 years with primary liver carcinoma and hepatitis B virus infection. The CDR3 sequence: CSAKGPGLVGPYSYEQYF. Here the CDR3 DNA reads TGCAGTGCCAAGGGACCGGGACTAGTGGGACCATACTCCTACGAGCAGTACTTC.